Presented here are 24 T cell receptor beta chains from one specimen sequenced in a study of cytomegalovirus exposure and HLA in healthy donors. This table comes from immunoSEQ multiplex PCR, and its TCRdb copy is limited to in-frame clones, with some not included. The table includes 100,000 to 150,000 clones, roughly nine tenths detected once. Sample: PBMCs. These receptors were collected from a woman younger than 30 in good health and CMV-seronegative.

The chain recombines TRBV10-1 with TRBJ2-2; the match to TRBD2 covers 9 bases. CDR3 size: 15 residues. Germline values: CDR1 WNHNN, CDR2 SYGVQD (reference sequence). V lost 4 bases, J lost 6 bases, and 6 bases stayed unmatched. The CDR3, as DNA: TGCGCCAGCAGTGGAACCCGACTAGCGGCCGGGGAGCTGTTTTTT. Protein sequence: CASSGTRLAAGELFF.

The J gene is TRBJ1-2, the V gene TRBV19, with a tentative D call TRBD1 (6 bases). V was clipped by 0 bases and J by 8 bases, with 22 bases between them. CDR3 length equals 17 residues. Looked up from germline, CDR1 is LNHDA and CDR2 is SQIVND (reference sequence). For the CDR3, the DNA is TGTGCCAGTAGTATAGATGGTCCGGGGACACAATCTCTCGGCTACACCTTC. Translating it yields CASSIDGPGTQSLGYTF.

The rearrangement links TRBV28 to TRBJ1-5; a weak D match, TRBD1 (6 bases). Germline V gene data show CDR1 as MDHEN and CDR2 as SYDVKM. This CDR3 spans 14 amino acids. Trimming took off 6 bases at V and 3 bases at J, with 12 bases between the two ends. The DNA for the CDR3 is TGTGCCAGCAGCCGCGGACAGTACAATCAGCCCCAGCATTTT. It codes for CASSRGQYNQPQHF.

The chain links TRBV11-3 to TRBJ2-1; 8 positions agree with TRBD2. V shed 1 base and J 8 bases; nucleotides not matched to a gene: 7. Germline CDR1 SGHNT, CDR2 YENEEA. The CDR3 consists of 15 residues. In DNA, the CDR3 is TGTGCCAGCAGCTTAGGGGGTAGCGGGACTCATGAGCAGTTCTTC. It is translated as CASSLGGSGTHEQFF.

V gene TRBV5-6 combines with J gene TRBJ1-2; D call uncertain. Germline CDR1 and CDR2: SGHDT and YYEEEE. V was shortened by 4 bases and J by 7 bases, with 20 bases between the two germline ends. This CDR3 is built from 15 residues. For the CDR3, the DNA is TGTGCCAGCAGCCGCATCGGGGTAATCAGTGGTGGCTACACCTTC. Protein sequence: CASSRIGVISGGYTF.

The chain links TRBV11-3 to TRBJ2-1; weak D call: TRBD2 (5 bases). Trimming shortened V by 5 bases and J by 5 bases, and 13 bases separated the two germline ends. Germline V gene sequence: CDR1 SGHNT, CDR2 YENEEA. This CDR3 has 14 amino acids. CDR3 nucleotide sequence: TGTGCCAGCAGCCACGCGGAGAGGGACAATGAGCAGTTCTTC. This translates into CASSHAERDNEQFF.

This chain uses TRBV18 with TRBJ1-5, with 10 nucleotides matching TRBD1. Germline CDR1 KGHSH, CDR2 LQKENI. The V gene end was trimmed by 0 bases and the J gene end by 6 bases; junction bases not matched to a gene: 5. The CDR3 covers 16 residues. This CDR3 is CASSPPGTGVAQPQHF. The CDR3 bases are TGTGCCAGCTCACCACCAGGGACAGGGGTGGCTCAGCCCCAGCATTTT.

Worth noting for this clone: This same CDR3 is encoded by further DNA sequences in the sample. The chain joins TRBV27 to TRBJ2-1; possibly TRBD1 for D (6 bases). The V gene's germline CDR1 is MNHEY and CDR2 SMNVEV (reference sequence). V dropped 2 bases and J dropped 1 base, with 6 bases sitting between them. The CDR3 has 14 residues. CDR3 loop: CASSLRGSYNEQFF. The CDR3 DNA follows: TGTGCCAGCAGTTTAAGGGGGTCCTACAATGAGCAGTTCTTC.

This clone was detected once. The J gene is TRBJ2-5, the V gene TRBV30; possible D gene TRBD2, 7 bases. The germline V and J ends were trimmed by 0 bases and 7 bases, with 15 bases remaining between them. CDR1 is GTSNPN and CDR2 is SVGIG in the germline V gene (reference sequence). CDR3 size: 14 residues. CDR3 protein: CAWSVTGRGGTQYF. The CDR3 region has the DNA TGTGCCTGGAGTGTAACAGGAAGGGGGGGGACCCAGTACTTC.

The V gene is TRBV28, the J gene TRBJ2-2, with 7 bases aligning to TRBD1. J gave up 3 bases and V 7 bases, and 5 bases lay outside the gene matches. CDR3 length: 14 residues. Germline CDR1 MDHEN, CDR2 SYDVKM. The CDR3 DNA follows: TGTGCCAGCAACACAGGGGTAGACACCGGGGAGCTGTTTTTT. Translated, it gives CASNTGVDTGELFF.

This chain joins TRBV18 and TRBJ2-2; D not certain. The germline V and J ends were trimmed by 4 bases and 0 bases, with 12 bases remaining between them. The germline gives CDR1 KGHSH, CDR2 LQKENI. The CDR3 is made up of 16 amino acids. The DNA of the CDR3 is TGTGCCAGCTCACTAAATACCGCGACGAACACCGGGGAGCTGTTTTTT. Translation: CASSLNTATNTGELFF.

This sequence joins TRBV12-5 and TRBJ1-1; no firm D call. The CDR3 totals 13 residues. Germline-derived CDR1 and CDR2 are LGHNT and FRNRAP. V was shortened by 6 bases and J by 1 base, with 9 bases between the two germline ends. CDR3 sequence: CASGNGANTEAFF. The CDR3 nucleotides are TGTGCTAGTGGGAATGGAGCGAACACTGAAGCTTTCTTT.

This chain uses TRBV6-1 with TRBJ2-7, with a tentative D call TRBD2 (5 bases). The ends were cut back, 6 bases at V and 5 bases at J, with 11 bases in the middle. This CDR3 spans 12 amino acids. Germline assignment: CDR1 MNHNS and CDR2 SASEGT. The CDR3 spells CASRASGDEQYF. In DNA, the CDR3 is TGTGCCAGCAGGGCATCCGGGGACGAGCAGTACTTC.

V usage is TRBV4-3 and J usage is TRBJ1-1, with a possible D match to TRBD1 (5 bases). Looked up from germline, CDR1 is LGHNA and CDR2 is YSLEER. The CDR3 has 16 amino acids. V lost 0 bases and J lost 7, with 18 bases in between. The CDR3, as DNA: TGCGCCAGCAGCCAAGAAGGGGACTCCTGGCCCAGTGAAGCTTTCTTT. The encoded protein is CASSQEGDSWPSEAFF.

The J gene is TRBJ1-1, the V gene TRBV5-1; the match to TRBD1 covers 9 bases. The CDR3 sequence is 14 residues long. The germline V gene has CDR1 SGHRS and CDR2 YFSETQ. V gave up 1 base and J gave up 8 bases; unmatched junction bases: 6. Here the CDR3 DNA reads TGCGCCAGCAGCTTGACAGGGGGCTTTGGAGAAGCTTTCTTT. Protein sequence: CASSLTGGFGEAFF.

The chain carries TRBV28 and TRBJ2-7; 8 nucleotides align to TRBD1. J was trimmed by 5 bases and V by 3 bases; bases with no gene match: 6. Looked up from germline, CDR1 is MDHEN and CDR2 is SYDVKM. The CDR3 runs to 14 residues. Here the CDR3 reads CASSFGGQGHEQYF. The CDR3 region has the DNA TGTGCCAGCAGTTTCGGCGGACAGGGCCACGAGCAGTACTTC.

DNA for the CDR3: TGCGCCAGCAGCGGTCAGGGGGTTGGGTTCGGAGAGACCCAGTACTTC. It yields the protein CASSGQGVGFGETQYF. The rearrangement uses TRBV5-1 and TRBJ2-5, with TRBD1 matching 7 bases. This CDR3 has 16 residues. V was pared by 4 bases and J by 4 bases, with 13 bases of the junction left unmatched. Germline V lookup: CDR1 SGHRS, CDR2 YFSETQ.

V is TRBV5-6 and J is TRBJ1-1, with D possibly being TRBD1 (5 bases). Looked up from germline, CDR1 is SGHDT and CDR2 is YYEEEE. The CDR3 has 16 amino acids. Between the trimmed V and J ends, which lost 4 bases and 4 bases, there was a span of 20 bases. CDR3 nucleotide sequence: TGTGCCAGCAGCCGTTTAGGGGAGGAGCTCAGCACTGAAGCTTTCTTT. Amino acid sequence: CASSRLGEELSTEAFF.

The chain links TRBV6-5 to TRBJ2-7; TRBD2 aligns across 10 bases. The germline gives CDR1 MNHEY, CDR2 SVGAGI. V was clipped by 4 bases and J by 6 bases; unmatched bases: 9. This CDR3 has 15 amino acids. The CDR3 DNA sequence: TGTGCCAGCAGTTCCGAGACTAGCGGGCGAGGCGAGCAGTACGTC. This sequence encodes CASSSETSGRGEQYV.

This CDR3 reads CASSSGTSGEGTGELFF. DNA for the CDR3: TGCGCCAGCAGCTCCGGGACTAGCGGGGAGGGTACCGGGGAGCTGTTTTTT. The chain couples TRBV4-1 to TRBJ2-2; 13 positions match TRBD2. The CDR3 totals 17 residues. Germline trimming cut 5 bases from V and 5 bases from J; bases unmatched to any gene: 8. The germline gives CDR1 MGHRA, CDR2 YSYEKL.

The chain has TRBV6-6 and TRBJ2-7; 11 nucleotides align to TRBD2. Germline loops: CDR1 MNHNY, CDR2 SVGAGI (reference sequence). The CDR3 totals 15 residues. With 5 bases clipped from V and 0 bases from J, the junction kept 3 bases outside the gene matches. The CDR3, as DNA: TGTGCCAGCAGTCGTACTAGCGGGAGCTCCTACGAGCAGTACTTC. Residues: CASSRTSGSSYEQYF.

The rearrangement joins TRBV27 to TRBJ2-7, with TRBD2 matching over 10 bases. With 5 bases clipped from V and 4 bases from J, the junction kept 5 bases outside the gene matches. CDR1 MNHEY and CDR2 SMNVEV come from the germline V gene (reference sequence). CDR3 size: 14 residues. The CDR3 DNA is TGTGCCAGCAGTCCTACTAGCGGGGCTTACGAGCAGTACTTC. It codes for CASSPTSGAYEQYF.

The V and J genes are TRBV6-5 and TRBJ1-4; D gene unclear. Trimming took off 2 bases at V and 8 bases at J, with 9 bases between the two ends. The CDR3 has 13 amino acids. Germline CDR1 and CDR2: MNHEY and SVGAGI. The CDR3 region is CASSYGGPEKLFF. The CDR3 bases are TGTGCCAGCAGTTACGGAGGGCCAGAAAAACTGTTTTTT.

The CDR3 sequence: CASSFTRGQAYEQYF. CDR3 coding DNA: TGTGCCAGCAGCTTCACAAGGGGACAAGCCTACGAGCAGTACTTC. The J gene is TRBJ2-7, the V gene TRBV7-8, with D tentatively TRBD1 (6 bases). Germline-derived CDR1 and CDR2 are SGHVS and FQNEAQ. Trimming removed 3 bases from V and 2 bases from J, with 14 bases in between. The CDR3 length is 15 residues. Full variable domain (missing parts from reference TRBV7-8 and TRBJ2-7): GAGVSQSPRYKVAKRGQDVALRCDPISGHVSLFWYQQALGQGPEFLTYFQNEAQLDKSGLPSDRFFAERPEGSVSTLKIQRTQQEDSAVYLCASSFTRGQAYEQYFGPGTRLTVT.